The clone carrying this T cell receptor beta chain occurred a few times. Construction of the TCRbeta library involved unique molecular identifiers. TCRdb passed the PCR reads through MiXCR, listing each CDR3 protein once. The sample yields 250,000 to 300,000 distinct CDR3 sequences, 9.9% seen once. The data originate from a study of T-cell reconstitution after alpha-beta-depleted transplantation in children. There are 13 residues in the CDR3. V was trimmed by 5 bases and J by 7 bases, leaving 14 bases between them. Per germline, CDR1 MNHEY and CDR2 SVGAGI. The sequences come from PBMCs from the stem cell graft donor, collected from the stem cell graft. This clonotype was obtained from a human donor who donated a stem cell graft to a child with SCID. The chain joins TRBV6-5 to TRBJ1-2, with D possibly matching TRBD1 (5 bases). CDR3 nucleotides: TGTGCCAGCAGTCTAGTCAGGGAAAGTGGCTACACCTTC. Translation: CASSLVRESGYTF.